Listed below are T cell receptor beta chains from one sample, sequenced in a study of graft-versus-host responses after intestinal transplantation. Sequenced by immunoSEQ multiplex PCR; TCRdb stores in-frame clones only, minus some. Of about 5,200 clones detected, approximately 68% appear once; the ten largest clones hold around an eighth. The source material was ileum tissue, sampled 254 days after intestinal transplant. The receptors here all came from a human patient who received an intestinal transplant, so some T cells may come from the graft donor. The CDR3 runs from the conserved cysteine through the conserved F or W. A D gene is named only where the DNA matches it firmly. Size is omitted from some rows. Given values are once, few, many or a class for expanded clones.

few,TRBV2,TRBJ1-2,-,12,CASKGRGRGYTF,TGTGCCAGCAAAGGCAGGGGTCGTGGCTACACCTTC
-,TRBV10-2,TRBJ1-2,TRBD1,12,CASSRDSYGYTF,TGCGCCAGCAGCCGGGACAGTTATGGCTACACCTTC
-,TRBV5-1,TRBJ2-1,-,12,CASSWQGFEQFF,TGCGCCAGCAGCTGGCAGGGCTTTGAGCAGTTCTTC
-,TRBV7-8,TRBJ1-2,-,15,CASSLGLDSPYGYTF,TGTGCCAGCAGCTTAGGCCTCGACAGCCCCTATGGCTACACCTTC
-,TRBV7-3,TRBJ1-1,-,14,CASSLQGSGTEAFF,TGTGCCAGCAGCTTACAGGGGTCGGGCACTGAAGCTTTCTTT
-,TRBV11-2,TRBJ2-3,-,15,CASSPRTGYADTQYF,TGTGCCAGCAGCCCCCGGACTGGGTACGCAGATACGCAGTATTTT
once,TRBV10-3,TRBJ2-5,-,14,CATARPPEVETQYF,TGTGCCACCGCCCGCCCCCCGGAGGTAGAGACCCAGTACTTC
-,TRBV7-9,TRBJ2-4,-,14,CASSLSKESWAQYF,TGTGCCAGCAGCTTAAGTAAAGAATCCTGGGCTCAGTACTTC
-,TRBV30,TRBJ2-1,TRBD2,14,CAWSTSGSRNEQFF,TGTGCCTGGAGTACCAGCGGGAGTCGTAATGAGCAGTTCTTC
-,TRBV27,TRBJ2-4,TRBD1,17,CASRDTPGQGPKNIQYF,TGTGCCAGCAGGGACACCCCGGGACAGGGTCCCAAAAACATTCAGTACTTC
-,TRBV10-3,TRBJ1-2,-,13,CAVTCLWCSGYTF,TGTGCCGTTACATGCTTGTGGTGCTCTGGCTACACCTTC
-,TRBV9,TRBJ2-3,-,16,CASSSRLVLGTDTQYF,TGTGCCAGCAGCTCCCGACTAGTACTGGGCACAGATACGCAGTATTTT
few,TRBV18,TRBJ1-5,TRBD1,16,CASSPAPTGHNQPQHF,TGTGCCAGCTCACCGGCCCCGACAGGGCACAATCAGCCCCAGCATTTT
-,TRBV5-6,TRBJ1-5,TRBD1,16,CASSWDRNYSNQPQHF,TGTGCCAGCAGCTGGGACAGGAACTATAGCAATCAGCCCCAGCATTTT
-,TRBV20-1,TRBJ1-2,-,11,CSAEALSGYTF,TGCAGTGCCGAGGCCTTAAGTGGCTACACCTTC
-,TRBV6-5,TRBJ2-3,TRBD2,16,CASSYLGGSGTDTQYF,TGTGCCAGCAGTTACTTAGGTGGTAGCGGGACAGATACGCAGTATTTT
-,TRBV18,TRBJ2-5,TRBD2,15,CASSPSLAGRETQYF,TGTGCCAGCTCACCATCACTAGCGGGGAGGGAGACCCAGTACTTC
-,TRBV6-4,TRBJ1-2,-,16,CASSDSMEGPAHGYTF,TGTGCCAGCAGTGACTCCATGGAGGGTCCTGCCCATGGCTACACCTTC
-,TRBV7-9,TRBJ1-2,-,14,CASSLSWADYSYTF,TGTGCCAGCAGCTTATCATGGGCTGACTATAGCTACACCTTC
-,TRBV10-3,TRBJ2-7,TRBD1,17,CAISESDVWQGAREQYF,TGTGCCATCAGTGAGTCGGACGTGTGGCAGGGGGCCCGCGAGCAGTACTTC
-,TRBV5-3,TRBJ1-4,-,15,CARSYGPPGSEKLFF,TGTGCCAGAAGCTATGGGCCTCCGGGGAGTGAAAAACTGTTTTTT
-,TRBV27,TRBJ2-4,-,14,CASSLSRGGNIQYF,TGTGCCAGCAGTTTAAGTAGGGGTGGAAACATTCAGTACTTC
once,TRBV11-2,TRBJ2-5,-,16,CASSLDPRQEVETQYF,TGTGCCAGCAGCTTGGACCCCAGGCAGGAGGTTGAGACCCAGTACTTC
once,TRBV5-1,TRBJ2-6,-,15,CASSRTGFGFNVLTF,TGCGCCAGCAGCAGAACAGGGTTTGGGTTCAACGTCCTGACTTTC
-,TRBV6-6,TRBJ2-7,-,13,CASSYVASYEQYF,TGTGCCAGCAGTTACGTAGCTAGCTACGAGCAGTACTTC
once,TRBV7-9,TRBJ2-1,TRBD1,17,CASSLAMVRDRGDEQFF,TGTGCCAGCAGCTTAGCTATGGTCCGTGACAGGGGCGACGAGCAGTTCTTC
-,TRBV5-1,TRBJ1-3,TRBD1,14,CASSLGTGGNTIYF,TGCGCCAGCAGCTTGGGGACAGGTGGAAACACCATATATTTT
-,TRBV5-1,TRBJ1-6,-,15,CASSLGSHGSSPLHF,TGCGCCAGCAGCTTGGGGTCCCATGGTAGTTCACCCCTCCACTTT
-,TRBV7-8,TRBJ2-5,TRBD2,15,CASSAGLAGVETQYF,TGTGCCAGCAGCGCCGGACTAGCGGGGGTGGAGACCCAGTACTTC
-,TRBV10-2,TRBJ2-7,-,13,CASSKGTGYEQYF,TGCGCCAGCAGCAAAGGTACAGGCTACGAGCAGTACTTC